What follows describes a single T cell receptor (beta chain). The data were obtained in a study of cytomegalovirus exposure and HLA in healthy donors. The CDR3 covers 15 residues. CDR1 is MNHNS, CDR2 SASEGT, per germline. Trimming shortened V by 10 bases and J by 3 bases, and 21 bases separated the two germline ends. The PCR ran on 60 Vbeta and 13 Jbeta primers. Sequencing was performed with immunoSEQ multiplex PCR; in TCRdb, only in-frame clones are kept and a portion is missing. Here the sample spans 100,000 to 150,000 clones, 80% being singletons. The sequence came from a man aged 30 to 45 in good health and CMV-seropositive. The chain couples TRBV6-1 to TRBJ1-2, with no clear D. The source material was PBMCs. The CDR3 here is CAISTRSGSDYGYTF. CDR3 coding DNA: TGTGCCATTTCCACCCGTTCGGGGTCCGACTATGGCTACACCTTC.